Following are 28 T cell receptor beta chains from one sample sequenced in a study of regulatory T cells in long-lasting Graves disease. Time point given: newly diagnosed GD, antithyroid drugs for less than 3 months. RNA extracted from PBMCs served as the sequencing template. CDR3-region Arm-PCR and iRepertoire HTBI primers produced the TCR beta libraries. From the multiplex PCR reads, TCRdb called clonotypes with MiXCR, one entry per CDR3 protein. The table includes approximately 310,000 distinct CDR3 sequences, over 15% detected once. Material: peripheral blood mononuclear cells (PBMCs), obtained at new diagnosis, from a patient treated with antithyroid drugs. The receptor set was obtained from a female donor with Graves disease.

The sample holds many counts of this clonotype. The gene calls are TRBV6-1 and TRBJ2-7; 8 bases match TRBD1. The CDR3 has 13 amino acids. The V and J ends lost 5 bases and 5 bases, in that order; junction bases with no gene match: 5. Germline loops: CDR1 MNHNS, CDR2 SASEGT. This CDR3 is CASSPDRGNEQYF. The CDR3 DNA reads TGTGCCAGCAGTCCTGACAGGGGAAACGAGCAGTACTTC.

This clonotype was recorded many times. The rearrangement links TRBV5-1 to TRBJ1-4; no reliable D call. CDR1 is SGHRS, CDR2 YFSETQ, per germline. The CDR3 extends over 12 amino acids. The germline V and J ends were trimmed by 3 bases and 11 bases, with 11 bases remaining between them. CDR3 DNA sequence: TGCGCCAGCAGCTCGGACGGAGAGAAACTGTTTTTT. Its translation is CASSSDGEKLFF.

This clonotype has ten or more counts. This chain uses TRBV4-1 with TRBJ2-7; D is uncertain. Germline lookup yields CDR1 MGHRA and CDR2 YSYEKL. The CDR3 totals 16 residues. The germline V and J ends were trimmed by 0 bases and 3 bases, with 15 bases remaining between them. The CDR3 DNA reads as TGCGCCAGCAGCCAAGAAAGGACCAAGGGAATCTACGAGCAGTACTTC. Translation gives CASSQERTKGIYEQYF.

There are many counts of this clonotype. V usage is TRBV15 and J usage is TRBJ2-3; D is perhaps TRBD2 (7 bases). In germline, CDR1 is LNHNV, CDR2 YYDKDF (reference sequence). This CDR3 spans 16 amino acids. The germline V and J ends were trimmed by 1 base and 0 bases, with 11 bases remaining between them. The CDR3 DNA reads as TGTGCCACCAGCAGAGGGGGGGGGCGAAGCACAGATACGCAGTATTTT. Protein: CATSRGGGRSTDTQYF.

This clonotype has at least ten counts. The rearrangement uses TRBV6-1 and TRBJ1-1; 11 positions agree with TRBD1. CDR3 length: 17 residues. Germline-derived CDR1 and CDR2 are MNHNS and SASEGT. The V and J ends lost 5 bases and 2 bases, in that order; junction bases with no gene match: 10. The CDR3 loop reads CASSRTGGRRGNTEAFF. The CDR3 coding sequence is TGTGCCAGCAGTAGGACAGGGGGCCGTAGGGGAAACACTGAAGCTTTCTTT.

This clonotype was seen repeatedly, ten times or more. The chain combines TRBV6-1 with TRBJ1-5; weak D call: TRBD1 (6 bases). V lost 3 bases, J lost 0 bases, and 9 bases lay in between. The CDR3 is 15 residues long. The germline V gene encodes CDR1 MNHNS and CDR2 SASEGT. The CDR3 spells CASSDRGNSNQPQHF. The CDR3 nucleotides read TGTGCCAGCAGTGATAGGGGGAATAGCAATCAGCCCCAGCATTTT.

This clonotype appeared many times. CDR3 nucleotides: TGCAGCGTTGGGCAGACGAACACTGAAGCTTTCTTT. Translated, it gives CSVGQTNTEAFF. V gene TRBV29-1 combines with J gene TRBJ1-1; no definite D call. The CDR3 spans 12 residues. CDR1 is SQVTM, CDR2 ANQGSEA, per germline. V shed 4 bases and J shed 1 base, with 7 bases lying between them.

The chain combines TRBV15 with TRBJ1-2; D gene ambiguous. Per the germline V gene, CDR1 is LNHNV and CDR2 is YYDKDF (reference sequence). CDR3 length: 14 residues. V lost 0 bases to trimming and J lost 4 bases, with 9 bases between them. CDR3 loop: CATSREAGFYGYTF. CDR3 nucleotide sequence: TGTGCCACCAGCAGAGAAGCCGGTTTCTATGGCTACACCTTC.

The chain employs TRBV15 and TRBJ2-3, with D possibly TRBD2 on 6 matching bases. Trimming removed 4 bases from V and 6 bases from J, with 23 bases in between. Germline V gene sequence: CDR1 LNHNV, CDR2 YYDKDF (reference sequence). There are 17 residues in the CDR3. The CDR3 sequence: CATSTLDLGEDFDTQYF. CDR3 coding DNA: TGTGCCACCAGCACCCTAGATTTGGGGGAGGACTTTGATACGCAGTATTTT.

At least ten counts were recorded for this clonotype. The CDR3: CASYLALSSYEQYF. As DNA, the CDR3 is TGTGCCAGCTACCTAGCGTTATCCTCCTACGAGCAGTACTTC. The chain recombines TRBV2 with TRBJ2-7, with a weak D call TRBD2 (6 bases). The length of the CDR3 is 14 residues. The germline V gene encodes CDR1 SNHLY and CDR2 FYNNEI. With 8 bases removed from V and 0 bases from J, the gap between germline ends came to 14 bases. The full variable domain, completed using reference TRBV2 and TRBJ2-7, is EPEVTQTPSHQVTQMGQEVILRCVPISNHLYFYWYRQILGQKVEFLVSFYNNEISEKSEIFDDQFSVERPDGSNFTLKIRSTKLEDSAMYFCASYLALSSYEQYFGPGTRLTVT.

This clonotype came up many times. V gene TRBV12-3 or TRBV12-4 combines with J gene TRBJ2-1; the D gene is possibly TRBD2 (5 bases). V lost 7 bases and J lost 0, with 10 bases in between. The CDR3 runs to 14 residues. DNA for the CDR3: TGTGCCAGCAACCCTAGCTTCTCCTACAATGAGCAGTTCTTC. The encoded protein is CASNPSFSYNEQFF.

Only a few counts were recorded for this clonotype. The V call is TRBV19, the J call TRBJ2-7; tentatively, D is TRBD1 or TRBD2 (5 bases each). Germline CDR1 reads LNHDA; CDR2 reads SQIVND (reference sequence). The CDR3 has 14 amino acids. V gave up 5 bases and J gave up 2 bases, with 13 bases separating them. This CDR3 is CASSGGHSPYEQYF. CDR3 sequence (DNA): TGTGCCAGTAGTGGGGGTCACTCCCCCTACGAGCAGTACTTC. Full variable domain (remainder filled in from reference TRBV19 and TRBJ2-7): DGGITQSPKYLFRKEGQNVTLSCEQNLNHDAMYWYRQDPGQGLRLIYYSQIVNDFQKGDIAEGYSVSREKKESFPLTVTSAQKNPTAFYLCASSGGHSPYEQYFGPGTRLTVT.

The rearrangement uses TRBV6-2 or TRBV6-3 and TRBJ2-7, with TRBD1 matching over 7 bases. The length of the CDR3 is 12 residues. J lost 6 bases, V lost 8 bases, and 7 bases had no gene match. Germline-derived CDR1 and CDR2 are MNHEY and SVGEGT. The CDR3 sequence is CASGTVHLEQYF. The CDR3 nucleotides read TGTGCCAGCGGGACAGTTCATCTCGAGCAGTACTTC.

The CDR3 bases are TGCGCCAGCTGCCCCGGGGGAGCAACTAATGAAAAACTGTTTTTT. It yields the protein CASCPGGATNEKLFF. This chain uses TRBV5-1 with TRBJ1-4; TRBD1 is a possible D gene (5 bases). The V gene lost 7 bases and the J gene lost 0 bases, with 13 bases spanning the gap. Germline V gives CDR1 SGHRS, CDR2 YFSETQ. The CDR3 contains 15 residues. Looking up the rest from reference TRBV5-1 and TRBJ1-4 gives the full variable domain: KAGVTQTPRYLIKTRGQQVTLSCSPISGHRSVSWYQQTPGQGLQFLFEYFSETQRNKGNFPGRFSGRQFSNSRSEMNVSTLELGDSALYLCASCPGGATNEKLFFGSGTQLSVL.

This clonotype was seen ten or more times. The chain uses TRBV5-1 and TRBJ1-6; tentative D call: TRBD1 (6 bases). The CDR3 sequence is 16 residues long. The germline V gene encodes CDR1 SGHRS and CDR2 YFSETQ. The V gene lost 4 bases and the J gene lost 8 bases, with 19 bases spanning the gap. The CDR3 coding sequence is TGCGCCAGCAGCACTACCAGGGGATTTGGGGATTCACCCCTCCACTTT. It yields the protein CASSTTRGFGDSPLHF.

This clonotype was seen at least ten times. This chain connects TRBV27 to TRBJ1-2; unclear D gene. With 4 bases removed from V and 3 bases from J, the gap between germline ends came to 9 bases. From germline, CDR1 is MNHEY and CDR2 SMNVEV (reference sequence). The CDR3 extends over 13 amino acids. The CDR3, as DNA: TGTGCCAGCAGTTACTCGCTCGACTATGGCTACACCTTC. Its protein product is CASSYSLDYGYTF.

V gene TRBV24-1 combines with J gene TRBJ2-1, with 9 bases identical to TRBD1. Germline CDR1 and CDR2: KGHDR and SFDVKD. This CDR3 is 13 amino acids long. V lost 10 bases and J lost 5; bases outside the gene matches: 5. This CDR3 reads CATVGQGHNEQFF. As DNA, the CDR3 is TGTGCCACGGTTGGACAGGGGCACAATGAGCAGTTCTTC.

Concerning this clonotype: A junction boundary mismatches the germline segment, possibly from a read error. V is TRBV7-2 and J is TRBJ1-1; 12 bases map to TRBD1. The CDR3 contains 16 residues. Germline CDR1 reads SGHTA; CDR2 reads FQGNSA. CDR3 protein: CASSLPPGQGAYTQNF. Here the CDR3 DNA reads TGTGCTAGCAGCTTACCTCCGGGACAGGGGGCATATACGCAGAATTTT. Full variable domain (outside the CDR3, taken from reference TRBV7-2 and TRBJ1-1): GAGVSQSPSNKVTEKGKDVELRCDPISGHTALYWYRQSLGQGLEFLIYFQGNSAPDKSGLPSDRFSAERTGGSVSTLTIQRTQQEDSAVYLCASSLPPGQGAYTQNFGQGTRLTVV.

About this clonotype: A far larger clone is one nucleotide away, so this likely arose from a read error. The missing conserved phenylalanine or tryptophan at the end of this CDR3 makes a read error likely. The chain uses TRBV7-2 and TRBJ2-1; D perhaps matches TRBD2 (6 bases). Germline V CDR1 and CDR2: SGHTA, FQGNSA. The CDR3 contains 15 residues. Trimming pared 5 bases from V and 5 bases from J, leaving 16 bases between. Here the CDR3 reads CASSVVLTGDNEQFC. The CDR3, as DNA: TGTGCCAGCAGCGTAGTTTTAACGGGAGACAATGAGCAGTTCTGC.

The chain uses TRBV20-1 and TRBJ1-1, with a possible D match to TRBD1 (5 bases). V lost 3 bases to trimming and J lost 0 bases, with 8 bases between them. Germline V gene data show CDR1 as DFQATT and CDR2 as SNEGSKA (reference sequence). CDR3 length equals 13 residues. The CDR3 DNA follows: TGCAGTGCTAGGAGAGGGGTGAACACTGAAGCTTTCTTT. It is translated as CSARRGVNTEAFF.

This clonotype was counted many times. The chain recombines TRBV19 with TRBJ2-1; 15 nucleotides align to TRBD2. The germline V gene encodes CDR1 LNHDA and CDR2 SQIVND (reference sequence). Trimming at V came to 5 bases and at J to 4 bases, leaving 9 bases not matched to a gene. CDR3 size: 18 residues. Here the CDR3 DNA reads TGTGCCAGTAGTTCGGGACTAGCGGGAGGCCCAAGTTACAATGAGCAGTTCTTC. It encodes CASSSGLAGGPSYNEQFF.

This clonotype was picked up many times. This chain uses TRBV27 with TRBJ2-3, with D hard to call. This CDR3 region has 11 residues. Germline V gene lookup returns CDR1 MNHEY and CDR2 SMNVEV (reference sequence). With 7 bases removed from V and 2 bases from J, the gap between germline ends came to 4 bases. The CDR3 DNA reads as TGTGCCAGCACAGACACAGATACGCAGTATTTT. Its translation is CASTDTDTQYF.

The CDR3 nucleotides are TGTGCCAGCAGTTTTCTAGCGGGGTTCTCCGAGCAGTACTTC. Residues: CASSFLAGFSEQYF. The rearrangement joins TRBV12-3 or TRBV12-4 to TRBJ2-7; the match to TRBD2 covers 9 bases. J was trimmed by 6 bases and V by 3 bases; bases with no gene match: 6. This CDR3 has 14 residues.

This clonotype was seen ten or more times. The chain links TRBV30 to TRBJ1-5; D is undetermined. Trimming removed 5 bases at V and 1 base at J, with 9 bases between. The germline V gene encodes CDR1 GTSNPN and CDR2 SVGIG (reference sequence). The CDR3 consists of 13 residues. This chain's CDR3 is CAWGRQSNQPQHF. CDR3 DNA sequence: TGTGCCTGGGGACGGCAGAGCAATCAGCCCCAGCATTTT.

Many counts were recorded for this clonotype. The chain combines TRBV7-9 with TRBJ2-5; D remains ambiguous. Germline CDR1 and CDR2: SEHNR and FQNEAQ (reference sequence). The CDR3 is made up of 15 amino acids. The V end was cut by 1 base, the J end by 2 bases, with 11 bases between. For the CDR3, the DNA is TGTGCCAGCAGCTTAGGAAGTCACAGTCAAGAGACCCAGTACTTC. Encoded protein: CASSLGSHSQETQYF.

This clonotype has ten or more counts. This chain uses TRBV5-5 with TRBJ2-1; D perhaps matches TRBD2 (5 bases). This CDR3 is built from 13 residues. Germline-derived CDR1 and CDR2 are SGHKS and YYEKEE (reference sequence). Trimming took 4 bases from V and 5 from J, leaving 10 bases between them. The CDR3 is CASSHPGDNEQFF. CDR3 nucleotide sequence: TGTGCCAGCAGCCACCCCGGGGACAATGAGCAGTTCTTC.

J is TRBJ2-7 and V is TRBV10-3; 9 bases are shared with TRBD2. The CDR3 loop spans 13 amino acids. The trim removed 7 bases at V and 11 bases at J, leaving 12 bases unmatched. Germline CDR1 is ENHRY and CDR2 is SYGVKD. The CDR3 loop is CAITSGLAGKEYF. The CDR3 nucleotides read TGTGCCATCACCTCGGGGCTAGCGGGAAAAGAGTACTTC.

In its sample, this clonotype was seen many times. Germline and junction disagree at one end, which may indicate a read error. The chain uses TRBV10-3 and TRBJ2-1; 8 bases fit TRBD1. The CDR3 sequence is 16 residues long. The V gene's germline CDR1 is ENHRY and CDR2 SYGVKD. Here the CDR3 DNA reads TGTGCCATCAGTGAGACCGGACAGGGCTCCCACAATGAGCAGTTCTTC. It codes for CAISETGQGSHNEQFF.